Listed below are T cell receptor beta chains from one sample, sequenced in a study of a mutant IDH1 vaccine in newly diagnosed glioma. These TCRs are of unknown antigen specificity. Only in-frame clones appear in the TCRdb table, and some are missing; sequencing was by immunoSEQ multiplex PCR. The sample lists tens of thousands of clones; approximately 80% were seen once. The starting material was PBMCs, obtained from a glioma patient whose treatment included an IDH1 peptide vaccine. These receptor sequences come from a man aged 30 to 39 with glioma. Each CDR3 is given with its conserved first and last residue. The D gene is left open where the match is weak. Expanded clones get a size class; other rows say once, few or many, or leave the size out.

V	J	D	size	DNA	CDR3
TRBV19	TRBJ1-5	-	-	TGTGCCAGTAGTATAGTTTGGGTCTATCAGGAGCCCCAGCATTTT	CASSIVWVYQEPQHF
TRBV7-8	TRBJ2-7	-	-	TGTGCCAGCAGCCAGGGGGCCAGCGGGAGAGGTTACGAGCAGTACTTC	CASSQGASGRGYEQYF
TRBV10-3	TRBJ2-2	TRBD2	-	TGTGCCATCTCTATGGGACTAGCGGGAACGAACACCGGGGAGCTGTTTTTT	CAISMGLAGTNTGELFF
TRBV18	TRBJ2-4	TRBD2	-	TGTGCCAGCTCACCGCGGCTACTAGCGGGGCTAGCCAAAAACATTCAGTACTTC	CASSPRLLAGLAKNIQYF
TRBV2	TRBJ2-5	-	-	TGTGCCAGCAGTGTTTTTACGGACAGAGTATGGACCCAGTACTTC	CASSVFTDRVWTQYF
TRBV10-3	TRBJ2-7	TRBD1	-	TGTGCCATCAGTGAGGGCAGGGGGCTCTCCTACGAGCAGTACTTC	CAISEGRGLSYEQYF
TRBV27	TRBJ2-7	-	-	TGTGCCAGCAGTCCAACCTACGAGCAGTACTTC	CASSPTYEQYF
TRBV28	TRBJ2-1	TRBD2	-	TGTGCCAGCATCCCTGGGGGGGGAGGCCACTACAATGAGCAGTTCTTC	CASIPGGGGHYNEQFF
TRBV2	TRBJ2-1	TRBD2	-	TGTGCCAGCAGTGAGGTCTCGGGACTAGCGGGAGGAAGTCACAATGAGCAGTTCTTC	CASSEVSGLAGGSHNEQFF
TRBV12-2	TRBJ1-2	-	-	TGTGCAAGTCGCTTAGCATCCCAAGCTAACTATGGCTACACCTTC	CASRLASQANYGYTF
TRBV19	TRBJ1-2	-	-	TGTGCCAGTAGTATTGGCGGAACTAACTATGGCTACACCTTC	CASSIGGTNYGYTF
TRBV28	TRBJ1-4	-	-	TGTGCCAGCAGTTTAGGAGGGGGGAATTTCTGGGAAAAACTGTTTTTT	CASSLGGGNFWEKLFF
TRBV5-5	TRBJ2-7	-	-	TGTGCCAGCAGCTTAGGACGGTCAAGCTCCTACGAGCAGTACTTC	CASSLGRSSSYEQYF
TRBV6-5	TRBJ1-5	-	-	TGTGCCAGCAGTGGACCGCTAGCGTCTAATCAGCCCCAGCATTTT	CASSGPLASNQPQHF
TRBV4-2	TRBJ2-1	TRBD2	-	TGTGCCAGCAGCCAAGCCCTAGCGGGGGGGCCCAATGAGCAGTTCTTC	CASSQALAGGPNEQFF
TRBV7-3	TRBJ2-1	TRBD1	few	TGTGCCAGCAGCTTCAGGGGGAGCTCGATTTTTGGCAATGAGCAGTTCTTC	CASSFRGSSIFGNEQFF
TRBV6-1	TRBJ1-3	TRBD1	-	TGTGCCAGCAGACCGACGTCGCGGAACTCAGGGGGAGGATATTTT	CASRPTSRNSGGGYF
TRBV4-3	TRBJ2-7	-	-	TGCGCCAGCAGCCAAGATCGGCGCAGGGGTTACGAGCAGTACTTC	CASSQDRRRGYEQYF
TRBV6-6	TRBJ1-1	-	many	TGTGCCAGCATTAGGACCCAAGGGACCACTGAAGCTTTCTTT	CASIRTQGTTEAFF
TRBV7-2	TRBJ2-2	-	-	TGTGCCAGCAGCTTAACAGCCGTAGGCGGGGAGCTGTTTTTT	CASSLTAVGGELFF
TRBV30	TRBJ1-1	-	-	TGTGCCTGGAGTCTCGTGAACACTGAAGCTTTCTTT	CAWSLVNTEAFF
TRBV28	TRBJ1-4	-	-	TGTGCCAGCAGTCCTGGGAGGGGCCGCGGGGATGAAAAACTGTTTTTT	CASSPGRGRGDEKLFF
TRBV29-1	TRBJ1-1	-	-	TGCAGCGCCATTAGAGGAGGGGGGAATACTGAAGCTTTCTTT	CSAIRGGGNTEAFF
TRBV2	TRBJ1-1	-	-	TGTGCCAGCAGTGAAGGGTGGAACACTGAAGCTTTCTTT	CASSEGWNTEAFF
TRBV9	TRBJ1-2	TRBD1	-	TGTGCCAGCAGCCTTCGGACAGGGGCGAATGGCTACACCTTC	CASSLRTGANGYTF
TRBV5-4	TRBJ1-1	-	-	TGTGCCAGCAGCCCAACCGGACACACCAACACTGAAGCTTTCTTT	CASSPTGHTNTEAFF
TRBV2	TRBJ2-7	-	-	TGTGCCAGCAGCTTAGTAATGAGGGTTCAGGATCCCTACGAGCAGTACTTC	CASSLVMRVQDPYEQYF
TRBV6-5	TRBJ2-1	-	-	TGTGCCAGCAGTTACGACAGGACCAGTTACAATGAGCAGTTCTTC	CASSYDRTSYNEQFF
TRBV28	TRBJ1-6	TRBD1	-	TGTGCCAGCATCCCGGACAGGGGCTATAATTCACCCCTCCACTTT	CASIPDRGYNSPLHF
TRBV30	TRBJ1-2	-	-	TGTGCCTGGAGTCGTGAGGCCTATGGCTACACCTTC	CAWSREAYGYTF
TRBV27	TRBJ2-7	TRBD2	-	TGTGCCAGCAGTTTATCGGGGGGGGACCACTCCTACGAGCAGTACTTC	CASSLSGGDHSYEQYF
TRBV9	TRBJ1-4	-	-	TGTGCCAGCAGCGCGGAAAATGGGGGGGCCGCAACTAATGAAAAACTGTTTTTT	CASSAENGGAATNEKLFF
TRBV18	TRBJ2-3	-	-	TGTGCCAGCTCACTATTCCAGGCCCCGACAGATACGCAGTATTTT	CASSLFQAPTDTQYF
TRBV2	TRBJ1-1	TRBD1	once	TGTGCCAGCAGTGAACAGGGGGCAGGTGAAGCTTTCTTT	CASSEQGAGEAFF
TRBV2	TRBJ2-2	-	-	TGTGCCAGCAGTGAATACCACATCATCACCGGGGAGCTGTTTTTT	CASSEYHIITGELFF
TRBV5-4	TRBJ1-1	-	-	TGTGCCAGCAGCCCCGGTGGGAGGGAGAACACTGAAGCTTTCTTT	CASSPGGRENTEAFF
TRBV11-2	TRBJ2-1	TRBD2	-	TGTGCCAGCAGCTTAGCGGGAGGGTACAATGAGCAGTTCTTC	CASSLAGGYNEQFF
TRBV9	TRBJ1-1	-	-	TGTGCCAGCAGCGTAGGATGGGGGGGATTGGCTTTCTTT	CASSVGWGGLAFF
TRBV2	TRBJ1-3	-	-	TGTGCCAGCAGTGAGGGGGACGCTGGAAACACCATATATTTT	CASSEGDAGNTIYF
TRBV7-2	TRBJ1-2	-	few	TGTGCCAGCAGCTTAGCGACAGGACCCAACTATGGCTACACCTTC	CASSLATGPNYGYTF
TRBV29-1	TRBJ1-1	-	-	TGCAGCGTTTCGCCCAGCTCCGTTGGGACTGAAGCTTTCTTT	CSVSPSSVGTEAFF
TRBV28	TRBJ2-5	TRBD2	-	TGTGCCAGCAGTTCGCTTAGCGGGAGGGCCGAAGAGACCGAGTACTTC	CASSSLSGRAEETEYF